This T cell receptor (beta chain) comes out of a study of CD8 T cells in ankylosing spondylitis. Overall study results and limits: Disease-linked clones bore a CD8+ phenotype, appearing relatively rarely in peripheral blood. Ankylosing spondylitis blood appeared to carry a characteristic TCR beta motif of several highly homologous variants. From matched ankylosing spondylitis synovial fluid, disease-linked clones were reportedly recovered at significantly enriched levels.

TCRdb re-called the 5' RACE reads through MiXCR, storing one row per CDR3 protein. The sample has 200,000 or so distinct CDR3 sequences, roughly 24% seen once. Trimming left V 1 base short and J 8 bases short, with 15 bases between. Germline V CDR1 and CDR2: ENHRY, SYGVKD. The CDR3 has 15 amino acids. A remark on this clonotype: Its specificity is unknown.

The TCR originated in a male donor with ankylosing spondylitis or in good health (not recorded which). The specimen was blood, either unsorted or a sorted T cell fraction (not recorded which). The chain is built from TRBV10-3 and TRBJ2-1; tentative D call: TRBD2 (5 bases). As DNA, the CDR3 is TGTGCCATCAGTGAGTTAGGTGGGAGTTCCTATGAGCAGTTCTTC. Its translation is CAISELGGSSYEQFF.